This T cell receptor beta chain was obtained from a study of T-cell memory formation after mild COVID-19. Study-level background: Among the donors, TCR clusters were largely specific to each donor.

This CDR3 comprises 14 residues. Between the trimmed V and J ends, which lost 1 base and 2 bases, there was a span of 9 bases. Germline V gene lookup returns CDR1 SEHNR and CDR2 FQNEAQ (reference sequence). In the case of this clonotype: Its specificity is unknown.

Notes on the study in general: Clones that shrank (day 15 to 85) were balanced CD4/CD8, whereas later expanders leaned CD4+. For contracting clones, CD4+ ones sat mainly in CM and EM, CD8+ in EMRA.

TCRdb itself ran the 5' RACE reads through MiXCR, one entry per CDR3 protein. The profile covers 140,000 to 150,000 distinct CDR3 sequences, with 15% to 20% appearing a single time and 2% to 2.5% taken by the ten largest. Sequencing was done on a sample of PBMCs or a T cell subset sorted from them (not recorded which). The chain recombines TRBV7-9 with TRBJ2-7, with D perhaps TRBD1 (5 bases). The clonotype originates from an adult woman who had mild COVID-19 (a few samples of this study predate the infection). Cell type and time point are not known. This CDR3 is CASSLGPDTYEQYF. CDR3 bases: TGTGCCAGCAGCTTAGGTCCGGACACCTACGAGCAGTACTTC.